Following are 13 T cell receptor beta chains from one sample sequenced in a study of T-cell reconstitution after alpha-beta-depleted transplantation in children. Unique molecular identifiers were built into the TCRbeta library. A single record per CDR3 protein comes from TCRdb applying MiXCR to the PCR reads. The table has just over 350,000 distinct CDR3 sequences, roughly 13% seen once. The sample here was PBMCs, taken from the stem cell graft. The receptors originated from a human donor who donated a stem cell graft to a child with Fanconi anemia.

This clonotype was counted at least ten times. The CDR3, as DNA: TGTGCCAGCAGCTCGATTGAGGGTGAAGCTTTCTTT. Amino acids: CASSSIEGEAFF. The chain recombines TRBV3-1 with TRBJ1-1; D remains unclear. The CDR3 has 12 amino acids. Germline-derived CDR1 and CDR2 are LGHDT and YNNKEL (reference sequence). With 5 bases removed from V and 7 bases from J, the gap between germline ends came to 11 bases.

The rearrangement links TRBV5-1 to TRBJ2-3; 14 nucleotides match TRBD2. The trim removed 4 bases at V and 5 bases at J, leaving 9 bases unmatched. The CDR3 is 17 amino acids. The germline V gene has CDR1 SGHRS and CDR2 YFSETQ. The CDR3 coding sequence is TGCGCCAGCAGCGTCCGACTAGCGGGGGGGCTCATAGATACGCAGTATTTT. Amino acid sequence: CASSVRLAGGLIDTQYF.

This clonotype was counted at least ten times. Written as DNA, the CDR3 is TGTGCCAGCAGTTTGGCGGGGGACACTGAAGCTTTCTTT. Its protein is CASSLAGDTEAFF. The chain is built from TRBV12-3 or TRBV12-4 and TRBJ1-1; perhaps TRBD1 as D (5 bases). Trimming took 3 bases from V and 3 from J, leaving 8 bases between them. The CDR3 contains 13 residues.

This clonotype was observed at least ten times. The chain recombines TRBV29-1 with TRBJ2-4, with 7 bases that match TRBD1. This CDR3 contains 14 residues. Germline V gives CDR1 SQVTM, CDR2 ANQGSEA. Trimming removed 6 bases from V and 2 bases from J; junction bases left unmatched: 7. The CDR3 DNA reads TGCAGCGTGTGGGACAGCCCCCCCAAAAACATTCAGTACTTC. Translation gives CSVWDSPPKNIQYF.

This clonotype occurred a few times. J is TRBJ2-7 and V is TRBV7-2, with D possibly TRBD2 on 5 matching bases. The germline V and J ends were trimmed by 2 bases and 6 bases, with 11 bases remaining between them. The CDR3 loop spans 13 amino acids. CDR1 is SGHTA, CDR2 FQGNSA, per germline. The CDR3 is CASSLYGVGEQYF. DNA for the CDR3: TGTGCCAGCAGCTTATACGGGGTCGGCGAGCAGTACTTC.

This clonotype was detected many times. The V call is TRBV10-3, the J call TRBJ2-1; tentative D call: TRBD1 (5 bases). There are 13 residues in the CDR3. Trimming left V 5 bases short and J 6 bases short, with 11 bases between. Germline V gives CDR1 ENHRY, CDR2 SYGVKD. CDR3 loop: CAISSTAGNEQFF. The CDR3 nucleotides read TGTGCCATCAGTTCGACAGCAGGCAATGAGCAGTTCTTC.

In its sample, this clonotype was seen a few times. CDR3 nucleotides: TGTGCCAGCAGTTCCCACCCTGCAGGGGGAGACACCGGGGAGCTGTTTTTT. It translates to CASSSHPAGGDTGELFF. The chain joins TRBV28 to TRBJ2-2; TRBD1 agrees at 7 bases. The V gene's germline CDR1 is MDHEN and CDR2 SYDVKM. V dropped 4 bases and J dropped 3; count of bases not matched to a gene: 11. This CDR3 is built from 17 residues.

This clonotype was counted a few times. The chain joins TRBV20-1 to TRBJ2-1, with 11 nucleotides matching TRBD2. This CDR3 spans 19 amino acids. Germline V CDR1 and CDR2: DFQATT, SNEGSKA (reference sequence). V was clipped by 1 base and J by 0 bases; unmatched bases: 11. The CDR3 protein is CSARGPGLAAGSSYNEQFF. In nucleotides, the CDR3 is TGCAGTGCTAGAGGACCGGGACTAGCGGCCGGAAGCTCCTACAATGAGCAGTTCTTC.

The chain has TRBV5-1 and TRBJ1-1; D is unclear. The ends were cut back, 7 bases at V and 1 base at J, with 11 bases in the middle. Germline lookup yields CDR1 SGHRS and CDR2 YFSETQ. CDR3 length: 13 residues. The CDR3 nucleotides are TGCGCCAGCCTGGGTGGACCGAACACTGAAGCTTTCTTT. Its protein product is CASLGGPNTEAFF. The variable domain in full, completed from reference TRBV5-1 and TRBJ1-1, reads KAGVTQTPRYLIKTRGQQVTLSCSPISGHRSVSWYQQTPGQGLQFLFEYFSETQRNKGNFPGRFSGRQFSNSRSEMNVSTLELGDSALYLCASLGGPNTEAFFGQGTRLTVV.

Only a few counts were recorded for this clonotype. The V and J genes are TRBV7-2 and TRBJ1-5; TRBD1 aligns across 8 bases. The CDR3 is 14 residues long. Losses at the gene ends were 4 bases for V and 4 bases for J; bases not matched to a gene: 3. Germline V gene sequence: CDR1 SGHTA, CDR2 FQGNSA. The CDR3 spells CASSSDRGNQPQHF. CDR3 nucleotide sequence: TGTGCCAGCAGCTCAGACAGGGGAAATCAGCCCCAGCATTTT.

This clonotype was detected a few times. The chain couples TRBV12-3 or TRBV12-4 to TRBJ1-4; TRBD1 matches 9 bases. V dropped 7 bases and J dropped 7; count of bases not matched to a gene: 7. The CDR3 totals 14 residues. CDR3 sequence: CASKGTGRSEKLFF. The DNA of the CDR3 is TGTGCCAGCAAGGGGACAGGGCGTTCTGAAAAACTGTTTTTT.

This clonotype occurred a few times. CDR3 protein: CASSQDVGREETQYF. Here the CDR3 DNA reads TGCGCCAGCAGCCAAGATGTAGGCAGGGAAGAGACCCAGTACTTC. The J gene is TRBJ2-5, the V gene TRBV4-3, with D tentatively TRBD1 (5 bases). Germline-derived CDR1 and CDR2 are LGHNA and YSLEER. There are 15 residues in the CDR3. Trimming removed 0 bases at V and 3 bases at J, with 11 bases between.

The chain employs TRBV4-2 and TRBJ2-3; D is unclear. In germline, CDR1 is LGHNA, CDR2 YNFKEQ. V lost 0 bases to trimming and J lost 2 bases, with 12 bases between them. CDR3 size: 16 residues. CDR3 nucleotides: TGTGCCAGCAGCCAAGAATCCATTCCTAACACAGATACGCAGTATTTT. Its protein is CASSQESIPNTDTQYF.